This record concerns one TCR beta chain sequence. This clone was recorded only once. Its antigen remains unidentified. Base qualities are not at hand, and no much larger clone is one base apart. In total, approximately 690 healthy bone marrow donors made up the cohort. All cohort members were sampled while nominally healthy, although unrecorded immune exposures were likely present. The donor tested CMV seropositive and was one of the 289 seropositive cohort members. Each donor provided a peripheral blood sample, and peripheral blood mononuclear cells were used for TCR beta sequencing. Genomic DNA was extracted from the blood cell samples with the Qiagen DNeasy Blood Extraction Kit. This entry belongs to a study of cytomegalovirus exposure and HLA in healthy donors (dated by TCRdb to the late 2010s). Describing the broader study: In an earlier analysis of roughly 590 of the donors, 276 Gb of sequence data and 117 million unique TCR beta sequences from 180 million or so T cells were reported. About 300 gigabases of sequencing data and 78 million or so unique TCR sequences were included in an early release covering 550 to 650 HLA-typed donors. Of the 300 to 400 genotyped donors, 81% fell in the genetic ancestry cluster associated with self-reported Caucasian donors. The study aimed to test whether signatures of past pathogen exposure could be identified by cataloging public T cell receptors. Using immunosequencing, the study profiled T cell repertoires from around 670 subjects and related those repertoires to cytomegalovirus serostatus. In addition to the first cohort of 500 to 850 subjects, a separate validation cohort of over 90 different subjects was used. To predict cytomegalovirus infection status, the study brought together high-throughput TCR immunosequencing, statistical association of individual TCRs with disease status, and machine learning. A later analysis re-analyzed previously published TCR beta repertoires from 500 to 700 donors and added high-resolution HLA genotyping to study TCR occurrence patterns. The later analysis used no new phenotypic data to find candidate immune exposures, relying instead on TCR beta sequences and their occurrence across donors. To decide whether each TCR beta V gene segment behaved as functional or pseudogenic, an earlier analysis of some 600 of the donors relied on high-throughput TCR beta sequencing. Donor age, sex, ethnicity and CMV serostatus were compiled together with the repertoire data. In a later genetic analysis, genome-wide SNP genotypes for about three fifths of the roughly 670 donors were used, and that subset was treated as a discovery cohort. Every repertoire in the discovery cohort had been generated on one and the same sequencing platform. Both class I and class II loci were covered by HLA typing, at four-digit resolution. The number of donors typed differed by locus, with about 629-630 for A, B, C, DRB1 and DQB1, 522 for DQA1, 600 to 610 for DPA1, and some 450 for DPB1. Because of strong linkage in the cohort, four or five DR-DQ haplotypes were treated as single units for association and clustering. On average, 235,054 unique TCR beta nucleotide sequences were sequenced per donor among several hundred genotyped donors of the cohort, with roughly 18% of those sequences being non-productive. Paper-wide results and their limitations: A later genetic analysis reported fewer N-insertions in productive TCRs among donors in an Asian-associated ancestry cluster than the roughly 700-donor mean. Compared with equally common non-associated chains, HLA-associated TCR beta chains in a later analysis were more clonally expanded and had lower generation probabilities. Roughly uniform sequencing depth across donors was assumed in presence/absence analyses, although this assumption may not hold. In a later genetic analysis, a missense DCLRE1C variant was associated with V-gene and J-gene trimming of TCR beta chains, and the association was replicated in an independent cohort. The cohort was sequenced for TCR beta chains only, and without alpha or paired-chain data the features that could be detected were limited. While some public TCRs were present in many individuals, most TCR sequences turned up only very rarely across donors. In a later analysis, most CMV-associated TCR beta chains were found to appear HLA-restricted, with HLA associations seemingly driven largely by CMV exposure. The authors suggested that the approach could potentially be extended to other disease states and immunological phenotypes. A later analysis reported that several top co-occurrence clusters appeared linked to parvovirus B19, influenza, CMV and Epstein-Barr virus. CMV serostatus was the only immune exposure information available for the cohort. Because HLA typing was unavailable for some donors at each locus, only the typed subset was used in association tests. In an earlier analysis of about 600 of the donors, most TCR beta V segments appeared in productive rearrangements about 87% or about 30% of the time, broadly matching IMGT annotations. Some IMGT-functional V segments, including TRBV6-2 and TRBV6-3, could not be told apart with the 87-base-pair reads, so those segments were excluded. In a later analysis, TCR association rates were found to vary across HLA loci, with the most associated TCRs seen for DRB1 alleles and the fewest for HLA-C alleles. A cluster of highly shared sequence variants was judged likely to be a technical artifact of the sequencing pipeline. A further reported finding was that TCR beta sequences accurately predicted the HLA-A and HLA-B alleles for most subjects in the first cohort. Strong co-occurrence of HLA alleles, especially DR and DQ, made assigning TCR associations to individual alleles difficult. A few of the identified cytomegalovirus-associated TCR beta chains were confirmed in vitro to be specific for cytomegalovirus antigens. Because counts were too low, about 15 rarely observed V segments, including chromosome 9 orphons, were left out of the earlier analysis of several hundred of the donors. In both the original and validation cohorts, the classifier was reported to diagnose cytomegalovirus status with high specificity and sensitivity. Linkage disequilibrium might explain the correlated functional status among segregating V segments, but an unknown experimental factor could not be excluded. In the study, about 150 TCR beta chains were listed as associated with cytomegalovirus. At a false discovery rate of 0.05, a later analysis linked 16,951 TCR beta sequences to specific HLA alleles.

Receptors were amplified or captured by the immunoSEQ multiplex PCR assay. The multiplex PCR relied on a mix of 60 forward primers for TCR Vbeta segments and 13 reverse primers for TCR Jbeta segments. The CDR3 region of rearranged TCR beta genes was amplified from genomic DNA with a multiplex PCR assay. Amplified TCR beta libraries were sequenced as 87-base-pair reads on the Illumina HiSeq System. The study's own analysis went as follows. Across the 670 or so repertoires, a later analysis counted approximately 83 million unique TCR beta chains, roughly 11 million of which were shared by at least two donors. A nearest-neighbor algorithm error-corrected the raw reads and collapsed the reads into unique sequences, merging closely related sequences to remove PCR and sequencing errors. CDR3 sequences were aligned to IMGT reference sequences to assign V, D and J gene segments. For a sequence to be retained, a match of at least six nucleotides was required to both a V gene segment and a J gene segment. A rearrangement was called productive if the CDR3 had no stop codons and remained in frame with V and J, and every other rearrangement was called non-productive. CDR3 was defined by IMGT convention, running from the second conserved V-encoded cysteine to the conserved J-encoded phenylalanine. The earlier analysis of about 590 of the donors excluded sequences that lacked an unambiguous match to a single V gene segment. An earlier analysis of 500 to 600 of the donors classified V segments as functional when productive rearrangements were above 56.7% and as segregating when the standard deviation between donors was above 5%. A statistical classification framework was developed to diagnose cytomegalovirus status using the catalog of TCR beta chain sequences. V and J gene assignment, in a later analysis, came from comparing TCR nucleotide sequences with IMGT/GENE-DB human TR gene sequences. The TCRdist pipeline was used in a later analysis to assign CDR3 sequences and most-parsimonious VDJ recombination scenarios. In a later analysis, each TCR beta chain was defined by its CDR3 amino acid sequence together with its V-gene family, and reads without a unique V-gene family were excluded. As a way to deal with suspected cross-contamination and a sequencing artifact, a later analysis dropped 450 to 600 nucleotide sequences that were highly shared and had low generation probability. A later analysis calculated a clonal expansion index for each public chain from normalized within-repertoire ranks of inferred template counts. A later analysis computed generation probabilities with a VDJ recombination model fitted to out-of-frame rearrangements, and checked the results against IGoR. In a later analysis, TCR-TCR, TCR-HLA and TCR-CMV co-occurrence was scored with hypergeometric tests, and a repertoire-size bias correction was applied to TCR pairs. A later analysis estimated false discovery rates by permuting HLA or CMV assignments 20 times. In a later analysis, co-occurring TCRs were grouped with DBSCAN, and TCRdist sequence similarity was added when clustering was performed within HLA-allele-positive subsets. Repertoires with fewer than 30,000 or more than 120,000 public chains were left out of co-occurrence clustering, as were four to six repertoires with anomalous nucleotide sharing. TCRdb retrieved this table from immuneACCESS and kept in-frame rearrangements only. Not all clones are present; in checked studies, unresolved V genes account for under half, and no reason is known for the remainder. That table gives V, J and clone size, and the DNA gave D and trimming. The sample records around 110,000 clones, about 68% of which are singletons. The ten largest account for less than 9.5% of the sample.

Counted from cysteine to phenylalanine, this CDR3 has 16 amino acids. This entry keeps only the CDR3 DNA: 48 bases, framed from base 1. CDR1 SGDLS and CDR2 YYNGEE are derived from the germline V gene. V is cut by 4 bases and J by 0 bases, and the space between the germline ends is 15 bases. The receptor comes from a woman aged 40 to 49 in good health and CMV-seropositive. The material sequenced was PBMCs. Recombination joined TRBV9 with TRBJ2-3; there is no confident call for the D gene. The CDR3 protein: CASSSRQISSTDTQYF. The DNA reads as follows: TGTGCCAGCAGCTCCCGACAAATTTCTAGCACAGATACGCAGTATTTT. With the portions outside the CDR3 filled from the reference TRBV9 and TRBJ2-3 genes, the complete variable region becomes DSGVTQTPKHLITATGQRVTLRCSPRSGDLSVYWYQQSLDQGLQFLIQYYNGEERAKGNILERFSAQQFPDLHSELNLSSLELGDSALYFCASSSRQISSTDTQYFGPGTRLTVL.